Listed here is a single TCR beta chain. Its antigen is as yet unknown. This sample is drawn from a study of blood T cells in healthy people across ages. Findings of the study overall: Because donor CMV status was unknown, expanded clonotype changes were possibly confounded.

V lost 5 bases and J 2 bases, leaving 12 bases between the germline ends. The CDR3 is made up of 13 amino acids. Germline values: CDR1 DFQATT, CDR2 SNEGSKA (reference sequence). With a J-beta primer mix and a sample-barcoded 5' primer, a second PCR ran roughly 6 to 11 cycles. Each CDR3 protein gets one entry after TCRdb re-called the 5' RACE reads with MiXCR. The sample records 750,000 to 850,000 distinct CDR3 sequences, about 25% being singletons. This sample also belongs to another study, concerning T cells of mothers and their children.

The receptor was derived from a boy aged 5-17 years in good health. The gene calls are TRBV20-1 and TRBJ2-5, with D possibly being TRBD1 (6 bases). The sample taken for sequencing was blood. CDR3 in DNA: TGCAGTGCTGAGGGGGTGTCTCAAGAGACCCAGTACTTC. Residues: CSAEGVSQETQYF.